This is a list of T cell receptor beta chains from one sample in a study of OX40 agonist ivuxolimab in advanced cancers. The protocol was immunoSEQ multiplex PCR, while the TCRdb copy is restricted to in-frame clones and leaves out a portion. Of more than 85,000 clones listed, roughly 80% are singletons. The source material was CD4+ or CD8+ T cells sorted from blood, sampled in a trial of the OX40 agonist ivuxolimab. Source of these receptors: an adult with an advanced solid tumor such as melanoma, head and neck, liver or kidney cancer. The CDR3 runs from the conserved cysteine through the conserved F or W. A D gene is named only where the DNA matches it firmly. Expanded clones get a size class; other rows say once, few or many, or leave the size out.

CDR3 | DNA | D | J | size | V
CASSFDGNYGYTF | TGTGCCAGCAGCTTCGACGGTAACTATGGCTACACCTTC | - | TRBJ1-2 | - | TRBV11-2
CASSIGTRVSYEQYF | TGTGCCAGTAGTATAGGGACTAGAGTCTCCTACGAGCAGTACTTC | TRBD2 | TRBJ2-7 | - | TRBV19
CASSLQEVNTGELFF | TGTGCCAGCTCACTACAGGAGGTTAACACCGGGGAGCTGTTTTTT | - | TRBJ2-2 | - | TRBV18
CASTQGGTGNSPLHF | TGTGCCAGCACCCAAGGAGGGACAGGGAATTCACCCCTCCACTTT | TRBD1 | TRBJ1-6 | - | TRBV6-5
CASSLALGTGQGGVFF | TGTGCCAGCAGCTTGGCCCTAGGGACAGGGCAAGGGGGAGTTTTCTTT | TRBD1 | TRBJ1-1 | - | TRBV7-2
CASSLRDSARYEQYF | TGTGCCAGCAGCCTCCGGGACAGCGCCCGCTACGAGCAGTACTTC | TRBD1 | TRBJ2-7 | once | TRBV7-9
CASSTRASDEQYF | TGTGCCAGCAGTACCCGGGCCTCGGACGAGCAGTACTTC | - | TRBJ2-7 | - | TRBV6-6
CASSPGAGGGLGELFF | TGTGCCAGCAGTCCTGGAGCGGGAGGAGGATTAGGGGAGCTGTTTTTT | TRBD2 | TRBJ2-2 | - | TRBV28
CASSLVNEQFF | TGTGCCAGCAGCTTAGTCAATGAGCAGTTCTTC | - | TRBJ2-1 | - | TRBV7-2
CASSLWLTRVPSNQPQHF | TGTGCCAGCAGTTTATGGCTGACAAGGGTCCCTAGCAATCAGCCCCAGCATTTT | - | TRBJ1-5 | - | TRBV28
CAGKTGLDQPQHF | TGTGCCGGTAAAACAGGGTTAGATCAGCCCCAGCATTTT | - | TRBJ1-5 | few | TRBV2
CASSQDVGGAHNEQFF | TGCGCCAGCAGCCAAGATGTCGGCGGGGCTCACAATGAGCAGTTCTTC | - | TRBJ2-1 | - | TRBV4-3
CASSQASRLDEQYF | TGTGCCAGCAGCCAAGCATCCAGGCTCGACGAGCAGTACTTC | - | TRBJ2-7 | - | TRBV4-2
CASRIDAPPYEQYF | TGTGCCAGCAGAATCGACGCCCCTCCCTACGAGCAGTACTTC | - | TRBJ2-7 | - | TRBV28